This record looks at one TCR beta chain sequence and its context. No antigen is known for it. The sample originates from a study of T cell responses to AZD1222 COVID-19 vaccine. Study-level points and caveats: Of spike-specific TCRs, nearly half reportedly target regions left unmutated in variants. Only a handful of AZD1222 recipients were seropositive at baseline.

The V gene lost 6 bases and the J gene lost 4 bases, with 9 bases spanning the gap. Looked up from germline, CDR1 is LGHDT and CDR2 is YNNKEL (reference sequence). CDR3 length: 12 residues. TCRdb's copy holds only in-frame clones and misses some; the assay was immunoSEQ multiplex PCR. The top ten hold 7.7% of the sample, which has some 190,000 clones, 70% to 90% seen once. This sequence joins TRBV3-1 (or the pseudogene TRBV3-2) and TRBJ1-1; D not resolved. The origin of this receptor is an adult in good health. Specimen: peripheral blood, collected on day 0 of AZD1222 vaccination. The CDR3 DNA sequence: TGTGCCAGCAGACCCAGGAGCACTGAAGCTTTCTTT. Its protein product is CASRPRSTEAFF.